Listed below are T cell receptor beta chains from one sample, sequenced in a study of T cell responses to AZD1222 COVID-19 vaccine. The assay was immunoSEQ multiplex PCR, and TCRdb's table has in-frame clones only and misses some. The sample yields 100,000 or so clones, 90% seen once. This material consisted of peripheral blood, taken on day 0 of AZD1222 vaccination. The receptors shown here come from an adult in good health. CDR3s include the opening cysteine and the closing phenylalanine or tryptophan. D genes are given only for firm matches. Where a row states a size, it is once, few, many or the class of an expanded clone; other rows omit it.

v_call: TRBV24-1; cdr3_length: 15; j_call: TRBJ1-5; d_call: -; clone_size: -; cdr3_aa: CATSESTESNQPQHF; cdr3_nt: TGTGCCACCAGCGAAAGTACAGAGAGCAATCAGCCCCAGCATTTT
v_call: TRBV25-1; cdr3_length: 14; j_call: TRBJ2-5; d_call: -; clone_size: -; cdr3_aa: CASSEPRAQETQYF; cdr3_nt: TGTGCCAGCAGTGAACCGAGGGCCCAAGAGACCCAGTACTTC
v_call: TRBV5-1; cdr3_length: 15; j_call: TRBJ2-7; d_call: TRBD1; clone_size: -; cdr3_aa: CASLGLGQGAHEQYF; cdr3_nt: TGCGCCAGCTTGGGGCTCGGACAGGGGGCGCATGAGCAGTACTTC
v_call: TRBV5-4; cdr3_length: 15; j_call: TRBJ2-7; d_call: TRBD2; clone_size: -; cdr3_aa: CASSLTSGGVYEQYF; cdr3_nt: TGTGCCAGCAGCTTGACCAGCGGGGGGGTCTACGAGCAGTACTTC
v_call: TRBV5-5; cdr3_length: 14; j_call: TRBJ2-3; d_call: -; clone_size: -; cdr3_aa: CASSLDRATDTQYF; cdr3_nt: TGTGCCAGCAGCTTGGACAGGGCCACAGATACGCAGTATTTT
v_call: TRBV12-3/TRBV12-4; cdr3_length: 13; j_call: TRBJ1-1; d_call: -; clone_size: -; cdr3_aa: CASSLQGNTEAFF; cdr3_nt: TGTGCCAGCAGTTTACAGGGAAATACTGAAGCTTTCTTT
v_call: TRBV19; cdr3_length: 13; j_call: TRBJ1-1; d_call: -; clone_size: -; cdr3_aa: CASSTQGLTEAFF; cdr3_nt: TGTGCCAGTAGTACCCAGGGGCTCACTGAAGCTTTCTTT
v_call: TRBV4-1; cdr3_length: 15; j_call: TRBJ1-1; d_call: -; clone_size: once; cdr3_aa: CASSQAAAMNTEAFF; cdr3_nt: TGCGCCAGCAGCCAAGCGGCAGCTATGAACACTGAAGCTTTCTTT
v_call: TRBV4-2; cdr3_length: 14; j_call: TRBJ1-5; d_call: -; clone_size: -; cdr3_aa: CASSPRQVGQPQHF; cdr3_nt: TGTGCCAGCAGCCCCCGTCAGGTAGGGCAGCCCCAGCATTTT
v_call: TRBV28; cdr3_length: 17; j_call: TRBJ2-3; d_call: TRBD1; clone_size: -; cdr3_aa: CASSLPLTGTSTDTQYF; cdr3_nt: TGTGCCAGCAGTTTACCCCTGACAGGGACAAGCACAGATACGCAGTATTTT
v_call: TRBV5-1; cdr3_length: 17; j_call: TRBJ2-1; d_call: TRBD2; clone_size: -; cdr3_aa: CASSLLPLTSGGREQFF; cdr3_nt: TGCGCCAGCAGCTTGCTTCCCTTGACTAGCGGGGGAAGGGAGCAGTTCTTC
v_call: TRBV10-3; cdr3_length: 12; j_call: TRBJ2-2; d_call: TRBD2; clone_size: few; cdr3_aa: CAITAGVGELFF; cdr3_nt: TGTGCCATCACCGCGGGGGTCGGGGAGCTGTTTTTT
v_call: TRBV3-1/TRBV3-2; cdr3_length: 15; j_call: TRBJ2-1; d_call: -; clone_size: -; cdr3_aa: CASSQAGTPANEQFF; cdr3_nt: TGTGCCAGCAGCCAAGCAGGGACCCCCGCCAATGAGCAGTTCTTC
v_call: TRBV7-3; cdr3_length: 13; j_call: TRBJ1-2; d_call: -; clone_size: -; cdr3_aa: CASAQTPNYGYTF; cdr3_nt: TGTGCCAGCGCTCAAACTCCTAACTATGGCTACACCTTC
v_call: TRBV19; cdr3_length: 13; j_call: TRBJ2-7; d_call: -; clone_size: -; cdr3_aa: CASSATGSYEQYF; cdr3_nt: TGTGCCAGTAGTGCGACAGGATCCTACGAGCAGTACTTC
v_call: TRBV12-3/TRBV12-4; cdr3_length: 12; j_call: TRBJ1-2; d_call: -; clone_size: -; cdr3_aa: CASSFRQVSYTF; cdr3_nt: TGTGCCAGCAGTTTTCGACAAGTCAGCTACACCTTC